Shown below are 21 T cell receptor beta chains from a single sample sequenced in a study of glioma-infiltrating T cells. The iRepertoire nested amplicon-rescue multiplex PCR amplified TCR alpha and beta CDR3s from RNA. TCRdb reanalysed the multiplex PCR reads using MiXCR and keeps one entry per CDR3 protein. The sample includes under 200,000 distinct CDR3 sequences, around 40% seen only once; the top ten take 5% to 5.5%. Sequencing was done on a sample of glioma tissue, nonneoplastic brain tissue, or PBMCs (not recorded which). These receptors originate from a human donor with low-grade glioma or glioblastoma, undergoing nonglioma brain surgery, or in good health (not recorded which).

V and J are TRBV12-3 or TRBV12-4 and TRBJ2-5; 8 bases agree with TRBD1. Trimming removed 6 bases from V and 3 bases from J; junction bases left unmatched: 9. The CDR3 consists of 15 residues. The CDR3 DNA sequence: TGTGCCAGCAGCGGAACGGGACAGGCCGAAGAGACCCAGTACTTC. It encodes CASSGTGQAEETQYF.

For this clonotype: A read error may be the cause here, since a much bigger clone is one base away. V usage is TRBV6-6 and J usage is TRBJ2-2; 9 bases line up with TRBD1. This CDR3 region has 15 residues. Germline loops: CDR1 MNHNY, CDR2 SVGAGI (reference sequence). The CDR3 bases are TGTGCCGTCAGCATAGGGACAGGGCAGTCCGGGGGGCTGTTTTTT. This codes for CAVSIGTGQSGGLFF.

The V gene is TRBV7-2, the J gene TRBJ2-1; 10 bases agree with TRBD2. The germline gives CDR1 SGHTA, CDR2 FQGNSA. CDR3 size: 17 residues. V trimming: 1 base; J trimming: 7 bases; junction bases outside the gene matches: 10. The CDR3 reads CASSLGALAGGSNEQFF. For the CDR3, the DNA is TGTGCCAGCAGCTTAGGGGCCTTAGCGGGAGGTAGTAATGAGCAGTTCTTC.

This clonotype occurred many times. The V call is TRBV2, the J call TRBJ2-1, with a tentative D call TRBD2 (6 bases). The CDR3 consists of 13 residues. V shed 8 bases and J shed 7 bases, with 15 bases lying between them. CDR1 and CDR2 from the germline V gene are SNHLY and FYNNEI. DNA of the CDR3: TGTGCCAGCCTAGGGCCCGGGAGTAATGAGCAGTTCTTC. Protein product: CASLGPGSNEQFF.

The chain combines TRBV30 with TRBJ2-1; 7 bases are shared with TRBD1. V lost 8 bases to trimming and J lost 5 bases; unmatched junction nucleotides: 12. Per germline, CDR1 GTSNPN and CDR2 SVGIG (reference sequence). The CDR3 has 14 residues. The CDR3 spells CALGTAHSNNEQFF. DNA of the CDR3: TGTGCCCTGGGGACAGCCCATAGTAACAATGAGCAGTTCTTC.

This clonotype was observed at least ten times. The J gene is TRBJ2-7, the V gene TRBV10-3; D is undetermined. This CDR3 is 11 amino acids long. With 6 bases removed from V and 6 bases from J, the gap between germline ends came to 9 bases. In germline, CDR1 is ENHRY, CDR2 SYGVKD. CDR3 sequence reads: CAISLGTEQYF. The CDR3 coding sequence is TGTGCCATCAGCCTAGGTACCGAGCAGTACTTC.

The sample holds many counts of this clonotype. The genes are TRBV6-6 and TRBJ2-2; 9 nucleotides agree with TRBD2. V was clipped by 2 bases and J by 8 bases; unmatched bases: 3. From germline, CDR1 is MNHNY and CDR2 SVGAGI (reference sequence). This CDR3 spans 14 amino acids. The DNA of the CDR3 is TGTGCCAGCAGTTACATTAGCGGGAGAGGGGAGCTGTTTTTT. Translation gives CASSYISGRGELFF.

Worth noting for this clonotype: Possible read error: a much larger clone is one base away. V gene TRBV20-1 combines with J gene TRBJ2-7; 8 positions agree with TRBD2. The length of the CDR3 is 18 residues. The J segment lost 7 bases and the V segment lost 0 bases, leaving 20 bases of the junction unmatched. Germline V lookup: CDR1 DFQATT, CDR2 SNEGSKA (reference sequence). The CDR3 loop is CSARDHSSGIYTYNEQYF. The DNA of the CDR3 is TGCAGTGCTAGAGATCATAGTAGCGGGATATACACCTACAATGAGCAGTACTTC.

A few counts support this clonotype. The germline gene is not matched at one end of the junction; a read error may be the cause. V is TRBV6-6 and J is TRBJ2-1; TRBD1 might be the D (6 bases). The CDR3 consists of 14 residues. The germline V gene encodes CDR1 MNHNY and CDR2 SVGAGI (reference sequence). DNA for the CDR3: TGTGACAGCAGTTACCCAGAGGGGGACAATGAGCAGTTCTTC. This sequence encodes CDSSYPEGDNEQFF.

This clonotype was seen more than once but under ten times. The V gene is TRBV12-3 or TRBV12-4, the J gene TRBJ2-7, with 9 bases that match TRBD1. There are 15 residues in the CDR3. V gave up 5 bases and J gave up 5 bases; unmatched junction bases: 10. The CDR3 is CASSLTGTGLHEQYF. CDR3 nucleotides: TGTGCCAGCAGTCTTACCGGGACAGGGCTCCACGAGCAGTACTTC.

As concerns this clonotype: This may arise from a read error, as a much more abundant clone is one base away. The chain uses TRBV3-1 and TRBJ1-1, with D unresolved. This CDR3 is built from 14 residues. The germline CDR1 and CDR2 sequences are LGHDT and YNNKEL (reference sequence). DNA of the CDR3: TGTGCCAGCAGACAAGATCTTGGGCTCACTGAAGCTTTCTTT. It encodes CASRQDLGLTEAFF.

This clonotype has ten or more counts. The V gene is TRBV28, the J gene TRBJ2-3; 8 nucleotides line up with TRBD1. With 6 bases clipped from V and 3 bases from J, the junction kept 5 bases outside the gene matches. The CDR3 runs 14 residues. Germline CDR1 and CDR2: MDHEN and SYDVKM. The CDR3 DNA follows: TGTGCCAGCAGCCTAGACAGGGGTACAGATACGCAGTATTTT. As protein: CASSLDRGTDTQYF.

This clonotype has a count of ten or more. The CDR3 here is CASSLFGGGTEAFF. CDR3 DNA: TGTGCCAGCAGTTTGTTTGGGGGCGGCACTGAAGCTTTCTTT. V is TRBV12-3 or TRBV12-4 and J is TRBJ1-1, with D tentatively TRBD1 (6 bases). The CDR3 has 14 residues. Trimming stripped 3 bases from V and 4 bases from J, with 12 bases between.

Only a few counts were recorded for this clonotype. This CDR3 is CASSLALTINEQFF. Here the CDR3 DNA reads TGCGCCAGCAGCTTGGCCCTTACAATCAATGAGCAGTTCTTC. The V call is TRBV5-1, the J call TRBJ2-1; D unresolved. The CDR3 length is 14 residues. CDR1 and CDR2 from the germline V gene are SGHRS and YFSETQ. V lost 0 bases to trimming and J lost 6 bases, with 10 bases between them. Together with reference TRBV5-1 and TRBJ2-1, the CDR3 gives the full variable domain: KAGVTQTPRYLIKTRGQQVTLSCSPISGHRSVSWYQQTPGQGLQFLFEYFSETQRNKGNFPGRFSGRQFSNSRSEMNVSTLELGDSALYLCASSLALTINEQFFGPGTRLTVL.

The gene calls are TRBV29-1 and TRBJ1-1, with TRBD1 matching 12 bases. V was clipped by 8 bases and J by 5 bases; unmatched bases: 12. Looked up from germline, CDR1 is SQVTM and CDR2 is ANQGSEA. This CDR3 has 15 amino acids. CDR3 protein: CSCTGTGGVQTEAFF. The CDR3 nucleotides are TGCAGCTGTACCGGGACAGGGGGCGTACAGACTGAAGCTTTCTTT.

Of note for this clonotype: The conserved phenylalanine or tryptophan is not found at the CDR3 terminus, so this likely reflects a read error. The genes are TRBV6-2 or TRBV6-3 and TRBJ2-3, with D uncertain. The CDR3 spans 11 residues. Germline CDR1 reads MNHEY; CDR2 reads SVGEGT. Trimming shortened V by 6 bases and J by 4 bases, and 5 bases separated the two germline ends. The CDR3 DNA is TGTGCCAGCAGAAAGGCAGATACGCAGTATTCC. Protein sequence: CASRKADTQYS.

This chain joins TRBV29-1 and TRBJ1-1; D is unclear. CDR3 size: 13 residues. The V gene's germline CDR1 is SQVTM and CDR2 ANQGSEA. V was shortened by 8 bases and J by 4 bases, with 17 bases between the two germline ends. CDR3 residues: CSFGPVRTTEAFF. The CDR3 coding sequence is TGCAGCTTTGGTCCAGTCCGAACCACTGAAGCTTTCTTT.

The CDR3 region is CASTQGTGGFTEAFF. CDR3 in DNA: TGTGCCAGTACCCAGGGGACAGGGGGCTTCACTGAAGCTTTCTTT. The J gene is TRBJ1-1, the V gene TRBV19, with 12 bases matching TRBD1. Germline V gene lookup returns CDR1 LNHDA and CDR2 SQIVND (reference sequence). The V gene end was trimmed by 7 bases and the J gene end by 4 bases; junction bases not matched to a gene: 7. The CDR3 has 15 amino acids.

This clonotype occurred once. Given a much more abundant clone one base away, this may be a read error. V usage is TRBV20-1 and J usage is TRBJ2-7, with 9 positions matching TRBD1. V lost 6 bases, J lost 5 bases, and 11 bases stayed unmatched. The CDR3 totals 14 residues. Germline V CDR1 and CDR2: DFQATT, SNEGSKA (reference sequence). The CDR3 region has the DNA TGCAGTGCCACTCCGGGACAGGGTTTTCACGAGCAGTACTTC. The encoded protein is CSATPGQGFHEQYF.

Of note for this clonotype: One junction end disagrees with the germline gene, perhaps due to a read error. The chain employs TRBV19 and TRBJ2-7; possible D gene TRBD2, 5 bases. CDR3 size: 14 residues. The germline V gene encodes CDR1 LNHDA and CDR2 SQIVND (reference sequence). The CDR3 coding sequence is TGTGCCAGTAGTATGGCGGAGGCCTTCTACGGGCAGTACTTC. The encoded protein is CASSMAEAFYGQYF.

V and J are TRBV7-2 and TRBJ2-5, with D unclear. Looked up from germline, CDR1 is SGHTA and CDR2 is FQGNSA. Trimming stripped 10 bases from V and 0 bases from J, with 12 bases between. The CDR3 runs to 13 residues. The CDR3 bases are TGTGCCAACAGTCCCGGTAACCAAGAGACCCAGTACTTC. This sequence encodes CANSPGNQETQYF.